What follows are 19 T cell receptor beta chains derived from one specimen sequenced in a study of T cell responses to AZD1222 COVID-19 vaccine. Generated by immunoSEQ multiplex PCR, the TCRdb table keeps only in-frame clones and is missing some. Here the sample spans some 130,000 clones, around 90% being singletons. The sample in question was peripheral blood, obtained on day 0 of AZD1222 vaccination. Receptor source: an adult in good health.

The V and J genes are TRBV9 and TRBJ1-6; D may be TRBD1 (5 bases). CDR1 and CDR2 from the germline V gene are SGDLS and YYNGEE. This CDR3 spans 15 amino acids. V dropped 3 bases and J dropped 14 bases, with 21 bases sitting between them. In nucleotides, the CDR3 is TGTGCCAGCAGCGGGACGGCGGGGACGGTTGAGACCCTCCACTTT. This gives the protein CASSGTAGTVETLHF.

The V gene is TRBV7-9, the J gene TRBJ1-1; TRBD1 might be the D (5 bases). Trimming left V 3 bases short and J 4 bases short, with 9 bases between. The CDR3 totals 13 residues. Germline V gene data show CDR1 as SEHNR and CDR2 as FQNEAQ (reference sequence). Written as DNA, the CDR3 is TGTGCCAGCAGCTTGGGCAGGGTCACTGAAGCTTTCTTT. It yields the protein CASSLGRVTEAFF.

This chain connects TRBV7-6 to TRBJ1-6; 9 nucleotides line up with TRBD1. V lost 6 bases, J lost 7 bases, and 7 bases stayed unmatched. The CDR3 is 15 amino acids. Germline V gene data show CDR1 as SGHVS and CDR2 as FNYEAQ. CDR3 bases: TGTGCCAGCAGTTACGGGACAGGGTTAAATTCACCCCTCCACTTT. It yields the protein CASSYGTGLNSPLHF.

V gene TRBV11-3 combines with J gene TRBJ2-2, with 8 bases that match TRBD1. In germline, CDR1 is SGHNT, CDR2 YENEEA. J lost 5 bases, V lost 4 bases, and 6 bases had no gene match. The CDR3 consists of 15 residues. CDR3 nucleotides: TGTGCCAGCAGCTACACAGGGGGGCCTACCGGGGAGCTGTTTTTT. It is translated as CASSYTGGPTGELFF.

The chain couples TRBV6-2 or TRBV6-3 to TRBJ1-1; D not certain. Germline V CDR1 and CDR2: MNHEY, SVGEGT. Deletions cut 5 bases from V and 0 bases from J, with 13 bases between. The CDR3 runs to 15 residues. The CDR3: CASSRHVGMNTEAFF. The CDR3, as DNA: TGTGCCAGCAGTCGCCACGTAGGGATGAACACTGAAGCTTTCTTT.

This chain's CDR3 is CASSLNQGGGTEAFF. CDR3 coding DNA: TGCGCCAGCAGCTTGAACCAGGGGGGAGGCACTGAAGCTTTCTTT. This sequence joins TRBV5-1 and TRBJ1-1, with 7 bases aligning to TRBD1. CDR1 is SGHRS and CDR2 is YFSETQ in the germline V gene. The ends lost 1 base at V and 4 bases at J; junction bases unmatched: 7. This CDR3 spans 15 amino acids.

This chain uses TRBV28 with TRBJ2-7; 9 positions agree with TRBD1. The CDR3 covers 15 residues. Germline lookup yields CDR1 MDHEN and CDR2 SYDVKM. The V and J ends lost 8 bases and 1 base, in that order; junction bases with no gene match: 9. The CDR3 region has the DNA TGTGCCAGCTACCCCCCGGGACAGGGATCCTACGAGCAGTACTTC. It specifies CASYPPGQGSYEQYF.

V is TRBV6-5 and J is TRBJ2-1; D is ambiguous. Trimming cost V 10 bases and J 7 bases, with 20 bases left between them. The length of the CDR3 is 14 residues. Germline lookup yields CDR1 MNHEY and CDR2 SVGAGI. The CDR3 sequence: CATQTAPERNEQFF. The CDR3 nucleotides read TGTGCCACCCAAACGGCCCCAGAAAGGAATGAGCAGTTCTTC.

This chain joins TRBV19 and TRBJ2-7; TRBD1 matches 9 bases. The junction had 7 bases not matched to a gene; V was cut back by 6 bases and J by 1 base. This CDR3 is built from 15 residues. CDR1 and CDR2 from the germline V gene are LNHDA and SQIVND (reference sequence). CDR3 region: CASRRTGTGSYEQYF. For the CDR3, the DNA is TGTGCCAGTAGGCGAACCGGGACAGGGTCCTACGAGCAGTACTTC.

The chain couples TRBV5-5 to TRBJ2-7; 7 positions agree with TRBD2. The germline CDR1 and CDR2 sequences are SGHKS and YYEKEE (reference sequence). The CDR3 spans 16 residues. V dropped 2 bases and J dropped 1; count of bases not matched to a gene: 9. CDR3 coding DNA: TGTGCCAGCAGCTTTTTCTGGGGAGGGCCATCCTACGAGCAGTACTTC. This encodes CASSFFWGGPSYEQYF.

The chain has TRBV7-9 and TRBJ1-2, with D perhaps matching TRBD1 (5 bases). The CDR3 totals 16 residues. In germline, CDR1 is SEHNR, CDR2 FQNEAQ (reference sequence). Trimming shortened V by 4 bases and J by 4 bases, and 19 bases separated the two germline ends. The CDR3 reads CASSSSTGTASYGYTF. CDR3 DNA: TGTGCCAGCAGCTCCTCCACCGGGACCGCTAGCTATGGCTACACCTTC.

V gene TRBV19 combines with J gene TRBJ1-1; D gene unclear. V shed 5 bases and J shed 5 bases, with 12 bases lying between them. Germline assignment: CDR1 LNHDA and CDR2 SQIVND (reference sequence). This CDR3 contains 13 residues. The CDR3 nucleotides read TGTGCCAGTAGTCCGGTGATAGGGACTGAAGCTTTCTTT. Protein: CASSPVIGTEAFF.

J is TRBJ1-1 and V is TRBV3-1 (or the pseudogene TRBV3-2); no firm D call. This CDR3 is built from 13 residues. Trimming removed 3 bases at V and 0 bases at J, with 5 bases between. Germline lookup yields CDR1 LGHDT and CDR2 YNNKEL (reference sequence). CDR3 residues: CASSHLMNTEAFF. DNA for the CDR3: TGTGCCAGCAGCCATCTTATGAACACTGAAGCTTTCTTT.

The chain is built from TRBV5-6 and TRBJ2-1; tentatively, D is TRBD1 or TRBD2 (5 bases each). Trimming pared 5 bases from V and 0 bases from J, leaving 12 bases between. CDR3 size: 15 residues. Germline V gene lookup returns CDR1 SGHDT and CDR2 YYEEEE. The CDR3 nucleotides read TGTGCCAGCAGACGGGGACGAAGCTCCTACAATGAGCAGTTCTTC. The encoded protein is CASRRGRSSYNEQFF. The full variable domain, its missing parts supplied by reference TRBV5-6 and TRBJ2-1, is DAGVTQSPTHLIKTRGQQVTLRCSPKSGHDTVSWYQQALGQGPQFIFQYYEEEERQRGNFPDRFSGHQFPNYSSELNVNALLLGDSALYLCASRRGRSSYNEQFFGPGTRLTVL.

The chain is built from TRBV11-2 and TRBJ2-5; TRBD2 aligns across 9 bases. The CDR3 has 13 amino acids. CDR1 is SGHAT and CDR2 is FQNNGV in the germline V gene. The J segment lost 5 bases and the V segment lost 7 bases, leaving 5 bases of the junction unmatched. The CDR3 spells CASTAGGRETQYF. The DNA for the CDR3 is TGTGCCAGCACCGCGGGGGGGCGGGAGACCCAGTACTTC.

V gene TRBV15 combines with J gene TRBJ1-2, with D possibly TRBD1 on 5 matching bases. This CDR3 region has 16 residues. The V gene lost 3 bases and the J gene lost 4 bases, with 18 bases spanning the gap. CDR1 is LNHNV and CDR2 is YYDKDF in the germline V gene (reference sequence). In nucleotides, the CDR3 is TGTGCCACCAGCAGGGGGGATACAAAATCGGGCTATGGCTACACCTTC. Protein: CATSRGDTKSGYGYTF.

This clone appeared a few times. The chain is built from TRBV20-1 and TRBJ2-4; TRBD2 matches 7 bases. Germline lookup yields CDR1 DFQATT and CDR2 SNEGSKA (reference sequence). J was trimmed by 7 bases and V by 3 bases; bases with no gene match: 0. The CDR3 runs to 11 residues. CDR3 DNA sequence: TGCAGTGCTAGGGGGGGGAACATTCAGTACTTC. Encoded protein: CSARGGNIQYF.

The count of this clone is one. V is TRBV7-9 and J is TRBJ1-2, with D hard to call. The CDR3 runs to 15 residues. V was trimmed by 4 bases and J by 7 bases, leaving 19 bases between them. The germline CDR1 and CDR2 sequences are SEHNR and FQNEAQ (reference sequence). The CDR3 DNA follows: TGTGCCAGCAGCTCCAGGTACGGGATTGTCTCTGGCTACACCTTC. This sequence encodes CASSSRYGIVSGYTF.

The chain recombines TRBV6-5 with TRBJ1-5; the D is unclear. Trimming left V 4 bases short and J 3 bases short, with 10 bases between. The germline gives CDR1 MNHEY, CDR2 SVGAGI. The CDR3 has 14 residues. DNA for the CDR3: TGTGCCAGCAGTTCCCCCGGGATCAATCAGCCCCAGCATTTT. Encoded protein: CASSSPGINQPQHF.